Below are 10 T cell receptor beta chains sequenced from a single sample in a study of cytomegalovirus exposure and HLA in healthy donors. PCR employed 60 Vbeta and 13 Jbeta primers. Using immunoSEQ multiplex PCR, the repertoire was profiled, and TCRdb retains in-frame clones only, with some absent. Of more than 80,000 clones detected, 78% appear once; the ten largest clones hold over 4%. Sequencing was performed on PBMCs. All receptors derive from a woman in her 40s in good health and CMV-seropositive.

The chain joins TRBV6-6 to TRBJ2-7, with D possibly matching TRBD1 (6 bases). Germline loops: CDR1 MNHNY, CDR2 SVGAGI (reference sequence). The V end lost 6 bases, the J end lost 2 bases, and 17 bases lay between the germline ends. There are 15 residues in the CDR3. Here the CDR3 reads CASRGRQASAYEQYF. Here the CDR3 DNA reads TGTGCCAGCAGGGGTAGACAGGCCTCCGCCTACGAGCAGTACTTC.

This clone was observed a handful of times. The rearrangement uses TRBV7-9 and TRBJ2-7, with 7 bases matching TRBD1. After removal of 5 bases from V and 9 bases from J, the junction contained 10 bases not matched to a gene. The CDR3 has 13 residues. Per the germline V gene, CDR1 is SEHNR and CDR2 is FQNEAQ (reference sequence). The CDR3: CASSRDSECGQYF. For the CDR3, the DNA is TGTGCCAGCAGCCGGGACAGCGAATGCGGGCAGTACTTC. The whole variable domain, filled in from reference TRBV7-9 and TRBJ2-7, reads DTGVSQNPRHKITKRGQNVTFRCDPISEHNRLYWYRQTLGQGPEFLTYFQNEAQLEKSRLLSDRFSAERPKGSFSTLEIQRTEQGDSAMYLCASSRDSECGQYFGPGTRLTVT.

Only a few counts were recorded for this clone. The chain uses TRBV7-2 and TRBJ2-7; TRBD2 matches 7 bases. The J segment lost 2 bases and the V segment lost 5 bases, leaving 12 bases of the junction unmatched. Germline V gene sequence: CDR1 SGHTA, CDR2 FQGNSA. The CDR3 runs to 16 residues. Written as DNA, the CDR3 is TGTGCCAGCAGCGTTACCGGGACTACCTTAACCTACGAGCAGTACTTC. Translating gives CASSVTGTTLTYEQYF.

This chain connects TRBV9 to TRBJ1-2; the match to TRBD1 covers 8 bases. Unmatched junction bases numbered 0, after V lost 2 bases and J lost 0 bases. The CDR3 consists of 14 residues. CDR1 is SGDLS and CDR2 is YYNGEE in the germline V gene. CDR3 DNA sequence: TGTGCCAGCAGCGTGACAGGGGCTAACTATGGCTACACCTTC. It codes for CASSVTGANYGYTF.

The chain carries TRBV19 and TRBJ2-3, with D tentatively TRBD2 (6 bases). CDR3 length: 14 residues. The V gene lost 5 bases and the J gene lost 5 bases, with 14 bases spanning the gap. The germline V gene encodes CDR1 LNHDA and CDR2 SQIVND (reference sequence). Here the CDR3 reads CASSWSRDLDTQYF. CDR3 nucleotide sequence: TGTGCCAGTAGTTGGTCGCGGGACCTAGATACGCAGTATTTT. Full variable domain (rest looked up from reference TRBV19 and TRBJ2-3): DGGITQSPKYLFRKEGQNVTLSCEQNLNHDAMYWYRQDPGQGLRLIYYSQIVNDFQKGDIAEGYSVSREKKESFPLTVTSAQKNPTAFYLCASSWSRDLDTQYFGPGTRLTVL.

This chain links TRBV11-3 with TRBJ1-1; TRBD1 aligns across 9 bases. The germline CDR1 and CDR2 sequences are SGHNT and YENEEA. Trimming removed 4 bases from V and 3 bases from J; junction bases left unmatched: 9. This CDR3 has 16 residues. The CDR3 sequence: CASSSGQGRGDTEAFF. The CDR3 bases are TGTGCCAGCAGCTCCGGACAGGGGAGAGGGGACACTGAAGCTTTCTTT.

The chain uses TRBV25-1 and TRBJ2-3, with TRBD2 matching 7 bases. The germline V gene has CDR1 MGHDK and CDR2 SYGVNS. The CDR3 consists of 17 residues. Trimming at V came to 4 bases and at J to 2 bases, leaving 12 bases not matched to a gene. The CDR3 spells CASSASQSGADTDTQYF. CDR3 DNA sequence: TGTGCCAGCAGTGCGAGCCAAAGCGGGGCGGACACAGATACGCAGTATTTT.

The DNA of the CDR3 is TGCGCCAGCAGTCCTAGCGGGATCTCCTACAATGAGCAGTTCTTC. This translates into CASSPSGISYNEQFF. The chain carries TRBV5-1 and TRBJ2-1; 9 nucleotides align to TRBD2. Per the germline V gene, CDR1 is SGHRS and CDR2 is YFSETQ. There are 15 residues in the CDR3. Germline trimming cut 5 bases from V and 0 bases from J; bases unmatched to any gene: 3. Looking up the rest from reference TRBV5-1 and TRBJ2-1 gives the full variable domain: KAGVTQTPRYLIKTRGQQVTLSCSPISGHRSVSWYQQTPGQGLQFLFEYFSETQRNKGNFPGRFSGRQFSNSRSEMNVSTLELGDSALYLCASSPSGISYNEQFFGPGTRLTVL.

The gene calls are TRBV7-2 and TRBJ2-7; perhaps TRBD2 as D (6 bases). The CDR3 sequence is 15 residues long. The germline V gene has CDR1 SGHTA and CDR2 FQGNSA. With 4 bases removed from V and 2 bases from J, the gap between germline ends came to 15 bases. The CDR3 nucleotides are TGTGCCAGCAGCTCAAGACTAGGGCCTACCTACGAGCAGTACTTC. Protein sequence: CASSSRLGPTYEQYF. The variable domain in full, with the rest retrieved from reference TRBV7-2 and TRBJ2-7, is GAGVSQSPSNKVTEKGKDVELRCDPISGHTALYWYRQSLGQGLEFLIYFQGNSAPDKSGLPSDRFSAERTGGSVSTLTIQRTQQEDSAVYLCASSSRLGPTYEQYFGPGTRLTVT.

This clone was counted a few times. The V call is TRBV28, the J call TRBJ2-3, with D perhaps TRBD1 (6 bases). The V and J ends lost 2 bases and 4 bases respectively, with 19 bases between them. CDR1 and CDR2 from the germline V gene are MDHEN and SYDVKM. The CDR3 has 17 residues. DNA for the CDR3: TGTGCCAGCAGTTTAGTTCTGGCCAGGGGCGCTGCAGATACGCAGTATTTT. Translating gives CASSLVLARGAADTQYF.